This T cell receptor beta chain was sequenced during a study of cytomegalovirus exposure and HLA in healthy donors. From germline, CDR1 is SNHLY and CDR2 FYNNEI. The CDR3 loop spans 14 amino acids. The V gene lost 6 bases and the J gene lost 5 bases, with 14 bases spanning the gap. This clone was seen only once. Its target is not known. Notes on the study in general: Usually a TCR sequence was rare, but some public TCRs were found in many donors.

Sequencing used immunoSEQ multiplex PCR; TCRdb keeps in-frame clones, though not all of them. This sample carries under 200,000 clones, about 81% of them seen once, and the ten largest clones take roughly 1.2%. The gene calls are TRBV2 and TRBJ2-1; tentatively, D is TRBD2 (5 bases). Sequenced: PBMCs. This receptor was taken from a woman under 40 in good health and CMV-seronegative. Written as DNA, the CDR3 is TGTGCCAGCAGCTCTCAAGGACTGAACAATGAGCAGTTCTTC. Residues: CASSSQGLNNEQFF.